A selection of T cell receptor beta chains follows, all from one sample in a study of cytomegalovirus exposure and HLA in healthy donors. Only in-frame clones appear in the TCRdb table, and some are missing; sequencing was by immunoSEQ multiplex PCR. There are 180,000 or so clones in the sample; 76% occur only once, and about 2.5% lies in the top ten. Sequencing used PBMCs. Source of these receptors: a woman between 25 and 40 years old in good health and CMV-seropositive. Both conserved end residues are part of each CDR3. A D gene is named only where the DNA matches it firmly. Only some rows state a clone size, as once, few, many or a class for expanded clones.

J gene	D gene	V gene	clone size	CDR3 DNA	CDR3 protein
TRBJ2-2	-	TRBV7-6	-	TGTGCCAGCAGCCCTGGAATTGCGGCGAACACCGGGGAGCTGTTTTTT	CASSPGIAANTGELFF
TRBJ1-2	-	TRBV6-5	-	TGTGCCAGCACCTTCGGGGGGGGCGACTATGGCTACACCTTC	CASTFGGGDYGYTF
TRBJ1-2	TRBD1	TRBV7-8	-	TGTGCCAGCAGCTTATTTCGGGACAGGGTCGAAAGCTATGGCTACACCTTC	CASSLFRDRVESYGYTF
TRBJ2-1	-	TRBV7-2	-	TGTGCCAGCAGCTCCGGACAGCGAAACAATGAGCAGTTCTTC	CASSSGQRNNEQFF
TRBJ2-1	-	TRBV5-1	-	TGCGCCAGCAGCTTCGAGCGGACTGGCTACAATGAGCAGTTCTTC	CASSFERTGYNEQFF
TRBJ2-7	-	TRBV6-1	once	TGTGCCAGCAGTGAAGTTCCCTACCCACAGGGCTTATTGGACGAGCAGTACTTC	CASSEVPYPQGLLDEQYF
TRBJ2-6	-	TRBV5-8	-	TGTGCCAGCAGCCCAGGACGGGCCTCTGGGGCCAACGGCCTGACTTTC	CASSPGRASGANGLTF
TRBJ1-5	TRBD1	TRBV28	-	TGTGCCAGCAGTTTATGGGGCAGGGGGCAGCATCAGCCCCAGCATTTT	CASSLWGRGQHQPQHF
TRBJ2-1	TRBD2	TRBV29-1	-	TGCAGCGTTGGACTAGCGGGGGGGTTATACAATGAGCAGTTCTTC	CSVGLAGGLYNEQFF
TRBJ1-3	-	TRBV5-1	-	TGCGCCAGCAGCTTGGGACGGGAGCTCTCTGGAAACACCATATATTTT	CASSLGRELSGNTIYF
TRBJ2-7	TRBD1	TRBV6-1	-	TGTGCCAGCAGGGCCCTGGGGACAGTGAACTACGAGCAGTACTTC	CASRALGTVNYEQYF
TRBJ1-1	-	TRBV11-3	-	TGTGCCAGCAGCTTAACGATGACAACCCCAAGTGGAGCTTTCTTT	CASSLTMTTPSGAFF
TRBJ1-3	-	TRBV27	few	TGTGCCAGCAGTGCCGGGGGTTTAGACTCTGGAAACACCATATATTTT	CASSAGGLDSGNTIYF
TRBJ2-1	-	TRBV27	-	TGTGCCAGCAGTTTATCAAGGAGGACCTACAATGAGCAGTTCTTC	CASSLSRRTYNEQFF
TRBJ2-2	-	TRBV7-2	once	TGTGCCAGCAGCGATTCGCCCAGGGGGGCGGGATCCACCGGGGAGCTGTTTTTT	CASSDSPRGAGSTGELFF
TRBJ1-4	-	TRBV29-1	-	TGCAGCGCTGAAATGACGGGGGGCAGGGAGAAACTGTTTTTT	CSAEMTGGREKLFF
TRBJ1-1	-	TRBV4-1	-	TGCGCCAGCAGCCTATCCGGGGGGCAGAACACTGAAGCTTTCTTT	CASSLSGGQNTEAFF
TRBJ1-5	TRBD1	TRBV6-6	-	TGTGCCAGCAGAACTGGGACAGGGGCATTTCAGCCCCAGCATTTT	CASRTGTGAFQPQHF
TRBJ2-3	TRBD1	TRBV4-1	-	TGCGCCAGCAGCGCCAGGGGGCAGAGAGATACGCAGTATTTT	CASSARGQRDTQYF
TRBJ2-7	TRBD2	TRBV28	-	TGTGCCAGCAGACCAGGGACTAGCGGGCCCCTCGAGCAGTACTTC	CASRPGTSGPLEQYF
TRBJ2-3	-	TRBV7-2	-	TGTGCCAGCAGATTAGGATGGGGGGGCAGCACAGATACGCAGTATTTT	CASRLGWGGSTDTQYF
TRBJ2-1	-	TRBV27	-	TGTGCCAGCAGTTTGCCCGGGAATGAGCAGTTCTTC	CASSLPGNEQFF
TRBJ2-7	-	TRBV5-1	-	TGCGCCAGCAGCACCCAGTTGGACAGAAACGGCGAGCAGTACTTC	CASSTQLDRNGEQYF
TRBJ1-1	-	TRBV5-6	-	TGTGCCAGCAGCGCGTTACGGGACTCCATGAACACTGAAGCTTTCTTT	CASSALRDSMNTEAFF
TRBJ1-1	-	TRBV19	once	TGTGCCAGTAGTATCGAGGGGGGAGGGACTGAAGCTTTCTTT	CASSIEGGGTEAFF
TRBJ1-6	-	TRBV25-1	-	TGTGCCAGCAGTTCTGGTGATGCGGGTAATTCACCCCTCCACTTT	CASSSGDAGNSPLHF
TRBJ2-7	-	TRBV28	-	TGTGCCACCTCGCGGCGACAGGTGGGGAACTACGAGCAGTACTTC	CATSRRQVGNYEQYF
TRBJ2-7	TRBD2	TRBV18	-	TGTGCCAGCTCAGCCCTAGCGGGGGACTACGAGCAGTACTTC	CASSALAGDYEQYF
TRBJ1-2	TRBD1	TRBV7-8	-	TGTGCCAGCAGCCTTAGGGGGCTCGGCTATGGCTACACCTTC	CASSLRGLGYGYTF
TRBJ2-2	TRBD2	TRBV9	-	TGTGCCAGCAGCGTAGTAGCGGGGGGCCGGGGGGAGCTGTTTTTT	CASSVVAGGRGELFF
TRBJ2-3	TRBD2	TRBV7-3	once	TGTGCCAGCAGCTTAAAAGGGCCTTTTGCGGGGGTAGATACGCAGTATTTT	CASSLKGPFAGVDTQYF
TRBJ2-2	TRBD2	TRBV5-4	-	TGTGCCAGCAGCCGACTAGCGGGGGGGCGGGCCGGGGAGCTGTTTTTT	CASSRLAGGRAGELFF
TRBJ2-2	TRBD1	TRBV28	-	TGTGCCAGCAGTTGGATACAGGGGACCGGGGAGCTGTTTTTT	CASSWIQGTGELFF
TRBJ1-5	-	TRBV6-6	-	TGTGCCAGCAGTTACGAACCTACCCAGCCCCAGCATTTT	CASSYEPTQPQHF
TRBJ2-5	-	TRBV28	-	TGTGCCAGCAATGGAGGGTCGGGTCAAGAGACCCAGTACTTC	CASNGGSGQETQYF
TRBJ1-6	TRBD1	TRBV2	-	TGTGCCAGCAGTAGGACAGGAGAAGCCAATTCACCCCTCCACTTT	CASSRTGEANSPLHF
TRBJ2-1	-	TRBV14	few	TGTGCCAGCAGCCAAGATATGAGCGGCCAGGTTCAATTCTTC	CASSQDMSGQVQFF
TRBJ2-7	-	TRBV5-6	-	TGTGCCAGCAGCTCCCAGATCGAGCAGTACTTC	CASSSQIEQYF
TRBJ2-3	TRBD2	TRBV25-1	few	TGTGCCAGCACGCGGGGGAAGATCACAGATACGCAGTATTTT	CASTRGKITDTQYF
TRBJ2-3	-	TRBV27	-	TGTGCCAGCAGTTTACTCCTAGCGAGGAGCACAGATACGCAGTATTTT	CASSLLLARSTDTQYF
TRBJ2-6	-	TRBV6-4	-	TGTGCCAGCAGTGACTCGGCAGGGGCTGGGGCCAACGTCCTGACTTTC	CASSDSAGAGANVLTF
TRBJ2-7	TRBD2	TRBV9	once	TGTGCCAGCAGCCACTCTGATAGCGGGACCTACGAGCAGTACTTC	CASSHSDSGTYEQYF
TRBJ2-5	-	TRBV19	-	TGTGCCAGTAGTATTATGGGCAGGGAGACCCAGTACTTC	CASSIMGRETQYF
TRBJ1-2	TRBD1	TRBV18	-	TGTGCCAGCTCACCTGGACAGGGGCTCTATGGCTACACCTTC	CASSPGQGLYGYTF
TRBJ2-5	TRBD2	TRBV7-9	-	TGTGCCAGCATCCACGGGGGGGTGGAGGAGACCCAGTACTTC	CASIHGGVEETQYF
TRBJ2-1	TRBD1	TRBV19	once	TGTGCCAGTAGCAAAGGGGGCTTTGGTGAGCAGTTCTTC	CASSKGGFGEQFF
TRBJ1-6	-	TRBV2	-	TGTGCCAGCAGTGTCACCGGTTCACCCCTCCACTTT	CASSVTGSPLHF
TRBJ1-2	-	TRBV11-3	once	TGTGCCAGCAGCCATACAGACAATCCCTATGGCTACACCTTC	CASSHTDNPYGYTF
TRBJ2-3	-	TRBV11-2	few	TGTGCCAGCAGCTTTGCCTATGGGGGGGGCTTCGCAGATACGCAGTATTTT	CASSFAYGGGFADTQYF
TRBJ1-5	-	TRBV28	-	TGTGCCAGCAGTTTGAGGGATGCCTCTGATCAGCCCCAGCATTTT	CASSLRDASDQPQHF
TRBJ2-7	-	TRBV7-2	few	TGTGCCAGCAGCTTAAGAATGCCGGGACTCTCCGAGCAGTACTTC	CASSLRMPGLSEQYF